Reported below is one T cell receptor beta chain. This entry comes from a study of blood T cell repertoires in COVID-19. The J segment lost 0 bases and the V segment lost 2 bases, leaving 9 bases of the junction unmatched. Germline CDR1 is MNHEY and CDR2 is SVGEGT. The CDR3 is 17 amino acids. In the authors' methods: Counts of nucleated cells, estimated from reference gene primer amplification, were obtained. Method: immunoSEQ multiplex PCR; TCRdb's copy keeps in-frame clones and lacks some. V and J calls and clone size come straight from that table; D and trimming were deduced from the DNA. The sample includes approximately 110,000 clones, 92% of them seen just once.

This TCR was sampled from a man in his fifties or sixties with COVID-19, enrolled during active disease. The J gene is TRBJ2-7, the V gene TRBV6-2 or TRBV6-3; 8 bases are a match to TRBD1. The source material was peripheral blood. In nucleotides, the CDR3 is TGTGCCAGCAGTTACGGTGGACAGGGAGTCGGCTCCTACGAGCAGTACGTC. Amino acid sequence: CASSYGGQGVGSYEQYV.